The present TCR beta chain was sequenced within a study of T cell repertoires in cytomegalovirus infection (dated by TCRdb to the late 2010s). Study-level background: The HLA type of each donor mattered for the analysis, because public TCR beta signatures pointed to carriage of CMV infection along with the matching HLA type. The study at large found these results: Carriers of CMV infection plus the relevant HLA type were discriminated by the cumulative frequency of public TCR beta family members in the study cohort and in an independent roughly 380-donor cohort. The ex vivo response was dominated by HLA-C-restricted CMV-specific TCR beta clonotypes, which also provided the single most frequent clonotype in two of eight donors.

This clonotype was seen a few times. The clone's antigen remains unknown. No base-level quality is on record; no much larger clone is a single base apart. The cysteine opens and the phenylalanine closes a CDR3 of 15 amino acids. Only the CDR3 DNA is retained, 45 bases long and in frame from the first base. V is cut by 6 bases and J by 3 bases, and the space between the germline ends is 15 bases. Sequencing was performed on an Illumina HiSeq 1500. The public sequencing data were trimmed at Q25 with fastp and processed into clonotypes with MiXCR by TCRdb, which kept only in-frame beta chains. A single entry per CDR3 protein holds the most common genes and DNA from its merged rows. The sample data list roughly 130,000 distinct CDR3 sequences, and roughly a quarter of these were observed just once. Approximately 35% of the sample is in the top ten clones.

The chain is made from TRBV12-3 or TRBV12-4 and TRBJ1-5; perhaps TRBD1 is the D gene, with 5 bases matching. Sequencing was carried out using PBMCs, sequenced either directly or after in vitro stimulation (not recorded which). The receptor was derived from a human donor in good health (CMV status not recorded). Some clones in this sample may be carry-over from other donors' samples. The DNA sequence is TGTGCCAGCAGACCCGGACATACGGCCAATCAGCCCCAGCATTTT. It is translated as CASRPGHTANQPQHF.